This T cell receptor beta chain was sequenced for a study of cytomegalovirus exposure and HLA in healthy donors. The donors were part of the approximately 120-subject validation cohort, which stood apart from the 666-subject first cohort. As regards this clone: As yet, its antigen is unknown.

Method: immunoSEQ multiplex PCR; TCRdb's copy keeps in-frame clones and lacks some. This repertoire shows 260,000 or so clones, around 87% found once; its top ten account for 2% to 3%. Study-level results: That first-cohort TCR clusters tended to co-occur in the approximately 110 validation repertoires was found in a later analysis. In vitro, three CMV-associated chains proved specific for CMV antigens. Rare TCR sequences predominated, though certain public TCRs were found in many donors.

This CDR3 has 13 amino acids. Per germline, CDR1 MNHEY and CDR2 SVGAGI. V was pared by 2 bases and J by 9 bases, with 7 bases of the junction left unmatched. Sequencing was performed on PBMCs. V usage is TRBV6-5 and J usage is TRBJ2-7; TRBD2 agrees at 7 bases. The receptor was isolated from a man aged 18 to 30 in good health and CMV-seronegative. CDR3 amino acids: CASSYERGSPQYF. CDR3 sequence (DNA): TGTGCCAGCAGTTACGAGCGCGGGAGTCCGCAGTACTTC.